The rows below give T cell receptor beta chains drawn from one sample of a study of cytomegalovirus exposure and HLA in healthy donors. Libraries were prepared by immunoSEQ multiplex PCR; TCRdb keeps only in-frame clonotypes and omits some of them. The data contain 150,000 to 200,000 clones, roughly 70% of them singletons. Source material: PBMCs. The receptor set was obtained from a girl aged 10 to 17 in good health and CMV-seronegative. CDR3s leave out the opening cysteine and the closing phenylalanine or tryptophan.

len: 11
j_gene: TRBJ1-2
v_gene: TRBV30
CDR3aa: AWSVPEGEGYT

len: 9
j_gene: TRBJ2-1
v_gene: TRBV11-2
CDR3aa: ASSLGGEQF

len: 9
j_gene: TRBJ2-1
v_gene: TRBV9
CDR3aa: ASGTYNEQF

len: 10
j_gene: TRBJ2-7
v_gene: TRBV7-9
CDR3aa: ASRIRGYEQY

len: 14
j_gene: TRBJ2-7
v_gene: TRBV5-1
CDR3aa: ASSLGVFNRGGEQY

len: 11
j_gene: TRBJ1-1
v_gene: TRBV11-2
CDR3aa: ASGGAWGTEAF

len: 14
j_gene: TRBJ1-5
v_gene: TRBV4-1
CDR3aa: ASSQVEDRVDQPQH

len: 12
j_gene: TRBJ2-5
v_gene: TRBV11-2
CDR3aa: ASSSEGGRETQY

len: 13
j_gene: TRBJ2-7
v_gene: TRBV5-1
CDR3aa: ASRALSGGEYEQY

len: 11
j_gene: TRBJ1-5
v_gene: TRBV5-1
CDR3aa: ASSWTGNQPQH

len: 12
j_gene: TRBJ1-2
v_gene: TRBV6-6
CDR3aa: ASSPQGSIYGYT

len: 14
j_gene: TRBJ1-1
v_gene: TRBV6-5
CDR3aa: ASSFSGHPTDTEAF

len: 11
j_gene: TRBJ2-3
v_gene: TRBV6-5
CDR3aa: ASRLTSGGTQY

len: 12
j_gene: TRBJ2-7
v_gene: TRBV2
CDR3aa: ASSLTSGAYEQY

len: 8
j_gene: TRBJ1-1
v_gene: TRBV19
CDR3aa: ASSQGQAF

len: 13
j_gene: TRBJ2-7
v_gene: TRBV6-1
CDR3aa: ASSAQGMNPYEQY

len: 13
j_gene: TRBJ2-7
v_gene: TRBV14
CDR3aa: ASSQFETGNHEQY

len: 14
j_gene: TRBJ2-1
v_gene: TRBV11-2
CDR3aa: ASSLQGRGKLNEQF

len: 13
j_gene: TRBJ2-3
v_gene: TRBV5-1
CDR3aa: ASSLDSGRTDTQY

len: 13
j_gene: TRBJ1-1
v_gene: TRBV10-1
CDR3aa: ASSEADVAGTEAF

len: 12
j_gene: TRBJ2-7
v_gene: TRBV29-1
CDR3aa: SANSETASYEQY

len: 13
j_gene: TRBJ1-4
v_gene: TRBV4-1
CDR3aa: ASSDPGLINEKLF

len: 11
j_gene: TRBJ1-4
v_gene: TRBV7-8
CDR3aa: ASGPATNEKLF

len: 11
j_gene: TRBJ1-2
v_gene: TRBV28
CDR3aa: ASSSLTDDGYT

len: 11
j_gene: TRBJ2-1
v_gene: TRBV7-9
CDR3aa: ASSLEGAHEQF